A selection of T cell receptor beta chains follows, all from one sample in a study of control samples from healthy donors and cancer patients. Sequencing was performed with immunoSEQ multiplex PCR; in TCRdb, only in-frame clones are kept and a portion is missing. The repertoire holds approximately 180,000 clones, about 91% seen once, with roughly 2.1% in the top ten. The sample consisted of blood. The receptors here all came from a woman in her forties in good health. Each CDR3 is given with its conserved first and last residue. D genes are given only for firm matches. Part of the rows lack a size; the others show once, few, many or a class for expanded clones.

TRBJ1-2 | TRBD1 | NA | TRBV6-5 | CASRAGQGNYGYTF | TGTGCCAGCAGAGCGGGACAGGGCAACTATGGCTACACCTTC
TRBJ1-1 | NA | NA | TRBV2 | CASMWTASLSTEAFF | TGTGCCAGCATGTGGACAGCAAGTTTGAGTACTGAAGCTTTCTTT
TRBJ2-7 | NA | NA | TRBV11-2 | CASSLNWEGQVNSYEQYF | TGTGCCAGCAGCTTAAACTGGGAGGGACAGGTCAACTCCTACGAGCAGTACTTC
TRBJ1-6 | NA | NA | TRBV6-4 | CASSDAGSPLHF | TGTGCCAGCAGTGACGCGGGTTCACCCCTCCACTTT
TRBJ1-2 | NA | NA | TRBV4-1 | CASSQDMSAQANYGYTF | TGCGCCAGCAGCCAAGATATGTCAGCACAAGCTAACTATGGCTACACCTTC
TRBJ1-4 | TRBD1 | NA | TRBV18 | CASSATGGGSEKLFF | TGTGCCAGCTCAGCAACAGGGGGCGGGAGCGAAAAACTGTTTTTT
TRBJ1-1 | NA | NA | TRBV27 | CASKIGRGNTEAFF | TGTGCCAGCAAAATTGGCAGGGGGAACACTGAAGCTTTCTTT
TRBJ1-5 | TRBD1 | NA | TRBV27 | CASSSTGAYSNQPQHF | TGTGCCAGCAGTTCGACAGGGGCCTATAGCAATCAGCCCCAGCATTTT
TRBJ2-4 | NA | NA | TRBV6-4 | CASSDTQVTHGLRINIQYF | TGTGCCAGCAGTGACACACAGGTGACCCACGGGCTCAGAATAAACATTCAGTACTTC
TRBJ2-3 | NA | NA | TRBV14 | CASNRPGGSTDTQYF | TGTGCCAGCAATCGGCCCGGGGGCAGCACAGATACGCAGTATTTT
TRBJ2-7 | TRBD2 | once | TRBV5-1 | CASSRRTSGGAGEQYF | TGCGCCAGCAGCCGACGAACTAGCGGGGGGGCGGGCGAGCAGTACTTC
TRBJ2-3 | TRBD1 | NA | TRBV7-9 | CASSRTGAGTDTQYF | TGTGCCAGCAGCCGGACAGGGGCAGGCACAGATACGCAGTATTTT
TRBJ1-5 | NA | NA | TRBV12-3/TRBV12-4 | CASSLAFGQPQHF | TGTGCCAGCAGTTTAGCATTCGGTCAGCCCCAGCATTTT
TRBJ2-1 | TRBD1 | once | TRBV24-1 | CATSEGTGGPYNEQFF | TGTGCCACCAGTGAAGGAACAGGGGGTCCCTACAATGAGCAGTTCTTC
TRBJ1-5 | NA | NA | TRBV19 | CASSMAGSSQPQHF | TGTGCCAGTAGTATGGCGGGGAGTAGTCAGCCCCAGCATTTT
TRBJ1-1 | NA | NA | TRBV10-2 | CASSDPITRTGHPEAFF | TGCGCCAGCAGTGACCCCATAACCCGTACAGGGCACCCTGAAGCTTTCTTT
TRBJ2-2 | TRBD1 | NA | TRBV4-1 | CASSREIQGAGNTGELFF | TGCGCCAGCAGCCGAGAGATCCAGGGGGCAGGGAACACCGGGGAGCTGTTTTTT
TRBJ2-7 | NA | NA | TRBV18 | CASSHGFSRNSAYEQYF | TGTGCCAGCTCACACGGGTTTTCAAGGAATTCGGCCTACGAGCAGTACTTC
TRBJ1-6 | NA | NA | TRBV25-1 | CASSEAGANSPLHF | TGTGCCAGCAGTGAGGCGGGGGCAAATTCACCCCTCCACTTT
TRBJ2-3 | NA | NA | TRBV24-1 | CATSGPGGDTQYF | TGTGCCACCAGTGGTCCGGGGGGCGATACGCAGTATTTT
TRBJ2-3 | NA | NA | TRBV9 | CASSRWGASTDTQYF | TGTGCCAGCAGCCGGTGGGGGGCTAGCACAGATACGCAGTATTTT
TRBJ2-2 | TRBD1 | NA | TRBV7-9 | CASSLREGAAPGELFF | TGTGCCAGCAGCTTAAGAGAGGGGGCTGCCCCCGGGGAGCTGTTTTTT
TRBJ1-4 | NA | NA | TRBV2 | CASSAERSNEKLFF | TGTGCCAGCAGTGCGGAACGATCTAATGAAAAACTGTTTTTT
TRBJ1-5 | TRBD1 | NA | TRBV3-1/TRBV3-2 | CASSHSDRGQPQHF | TGTGCCAGCAGCCACTCCGACAGGGGGCAGCCCCAGCATTTT
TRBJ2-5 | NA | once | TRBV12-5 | CASGLRRAFQETQYF | TGTGCTAGTGGTTTGAGGAGGGCGTTCCAAGAGACCCAGTACTTC
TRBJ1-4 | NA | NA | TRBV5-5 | CASSWVDSNEKLFF | TGTGCCAGCAGCTGGGTCGACAGTAATGAAAAACTGTTTTTT
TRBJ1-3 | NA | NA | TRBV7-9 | CASSLGTAGNTIYF | TGTGCCAGCAGCTTGGGGACGGCTGGAAACACCATATATTTT
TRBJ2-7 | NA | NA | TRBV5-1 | CASSLEGENEQYF | TGCGCCAGCAGCTTGGAGGGAGAGAACGAGCAGTACTTC
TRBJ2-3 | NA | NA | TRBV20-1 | CSARTTEGQYF | TGCAGTGCCCGTACCACCGAGGGGCAGTATTTT
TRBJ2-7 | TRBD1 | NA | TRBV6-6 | CASRTRGQGGTEQYF | TGTGCCAGCAGGACCCGGGGACAGGGGGGGACCGAGCAGTACTTC
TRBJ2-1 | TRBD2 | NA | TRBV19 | CASSETYSGEEDNEQFF | TGTGCCAGTAGTGAGACGTATAGCGGGGAGGAAGACAATGAGCAGTTCTTC
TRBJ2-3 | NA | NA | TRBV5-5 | CASSVVDSTDTQYF | TGTGCCAGCAGCGTGGTCGACAGCACAGATACGCAGTATTTT
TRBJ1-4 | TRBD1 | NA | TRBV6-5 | CASSKQGNEKLFF | TGTGCCAGCAGCAAACAGGGGAATGAAAAACTGTTTTTT
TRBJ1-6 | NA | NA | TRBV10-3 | CASGPGQAAPLHF | TGTGCCTCCGGGCCGGGGCAGGCAGCACCCCTCCACTTT
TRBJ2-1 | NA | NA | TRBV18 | CASSQGRGEQFF | TGTGCCAGCTCTCAAGGGCGAGGGGAGCAGTTCTTC
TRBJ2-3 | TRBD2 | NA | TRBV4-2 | CASSQDHRGVSTDTQYF | TGTGCCAGCAGCCAAGATCACCGGGGGGTTAGCACAGATACGCAGTATTTT
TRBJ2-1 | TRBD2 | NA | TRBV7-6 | CASSSHPLAEYNEQFF | TGTGCCAGCAGCTCCCATCCGCTAGCGGAGTACAATGAGCAGTTCTTC
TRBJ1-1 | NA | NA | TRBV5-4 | CASSLQNTEAFF | TGTGCCAGCAGCTTGCAGAACACTGAAGCTTTCTTT
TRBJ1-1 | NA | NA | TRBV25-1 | CASSEYGRTEAFF | TGTGCCAGCAGTGAATATGGGAGGACTGAAGCTTTCTTT
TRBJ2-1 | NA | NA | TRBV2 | CASRGGASPSYNEQFF | TGTGCCAGCAGGGGCGGGGCGTCCCCCTCCTACAATGAGCAGTTCTTC
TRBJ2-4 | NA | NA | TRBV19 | CASSTKEKNIQYF | TGTGCCAGTAGTACTAAAGAAAAAAACATTCAGTACTTC
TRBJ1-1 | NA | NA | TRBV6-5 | CASRRPGRGSTEAFF | TGTGCCAGCAGGCGACCGGGACGGGGGTCCACTGAAGCTTTCTTT
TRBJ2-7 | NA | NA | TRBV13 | CASSSTSGVLFF | TGTGCCAGCAGCTCGACCTCAGGAGTCCTCTTCTTC
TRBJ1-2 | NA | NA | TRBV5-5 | CASSQDLQGGYTF | TGTGCCAGCAGCCAGGACCTCCAGGGCGGCTACACCTTC
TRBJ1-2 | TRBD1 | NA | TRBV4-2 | CASSLRQGGGYTF | TGTGCCAGCAGCCTAAGACAGGGGGGAGGCTACACCTTC